This record looks at one TCR beta chain sequence and its context. The data were taken from a study of PD-1 blockade in classical Hodgkin lymphoma. Measured with immunoSEQ multiplex PCR; TCRdb has only the in-frame clones, and not every one. Found here are under 40,000 clones, over 70% of them singletons; the top ten hold more than 8%. V gave up 1 base and J gave up 7 bases, with 15 bases separating them. The CDR3 runs 15 residues. Germline values: CDR1 SGDLS, CDR2 YYNGEE. Time point noted: cycle 4 day 1 (C4D1), after 5 to 7 weeks of nivolumab. All the patients suffered relapse after autologous stem cell transplantation, and brentuximab vedotin exposure differed.

The rearrangement links TRBV9 to TRBJ2-1; D perhaps matches TRBD2 (5 bases). The source was peripheral blood mononuclear cells (PBMCs), collected before the fourth cycle of nivolumab. This clonotype was sampled from a human donor with classical Hodgkin lymphoma. For the CDR3, the DNA is TGTGCCAGCAGCGTAACGTCAGCGGCGGTAAATGAGCAGTTCTTC. It yields the protein CASSVTSAAVNEQFF. The whole variable domain, remainder taken from reference TRBV9 and TRBJ2-1, is DSGVTQTPKHLITATGQRVTLRCSPRSGDLSVYWYQQSLDQGLQFLIQYYNGEERAKGNILERFSAQQFPDLHSELNLSSLELGDSALYFCASSVTSAAVNEQFFGPGTRLTVL.